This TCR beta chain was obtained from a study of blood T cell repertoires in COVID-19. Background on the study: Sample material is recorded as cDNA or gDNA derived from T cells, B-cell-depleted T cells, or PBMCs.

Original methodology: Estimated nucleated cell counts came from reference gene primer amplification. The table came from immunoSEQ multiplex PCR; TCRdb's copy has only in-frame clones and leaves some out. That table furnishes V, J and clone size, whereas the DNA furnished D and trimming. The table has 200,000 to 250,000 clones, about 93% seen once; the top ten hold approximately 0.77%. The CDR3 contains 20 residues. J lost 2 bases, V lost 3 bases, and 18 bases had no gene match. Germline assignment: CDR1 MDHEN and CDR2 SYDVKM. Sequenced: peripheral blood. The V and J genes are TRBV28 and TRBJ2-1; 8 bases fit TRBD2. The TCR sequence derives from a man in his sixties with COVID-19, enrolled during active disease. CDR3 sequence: CASSLVVGRGTTGAYNEQFF. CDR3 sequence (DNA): TGTGCCAGCAGTTTGGTAGTCGGGAGGGGCACGACGGGGGCCTACAATGAGCAGTTCTTC.